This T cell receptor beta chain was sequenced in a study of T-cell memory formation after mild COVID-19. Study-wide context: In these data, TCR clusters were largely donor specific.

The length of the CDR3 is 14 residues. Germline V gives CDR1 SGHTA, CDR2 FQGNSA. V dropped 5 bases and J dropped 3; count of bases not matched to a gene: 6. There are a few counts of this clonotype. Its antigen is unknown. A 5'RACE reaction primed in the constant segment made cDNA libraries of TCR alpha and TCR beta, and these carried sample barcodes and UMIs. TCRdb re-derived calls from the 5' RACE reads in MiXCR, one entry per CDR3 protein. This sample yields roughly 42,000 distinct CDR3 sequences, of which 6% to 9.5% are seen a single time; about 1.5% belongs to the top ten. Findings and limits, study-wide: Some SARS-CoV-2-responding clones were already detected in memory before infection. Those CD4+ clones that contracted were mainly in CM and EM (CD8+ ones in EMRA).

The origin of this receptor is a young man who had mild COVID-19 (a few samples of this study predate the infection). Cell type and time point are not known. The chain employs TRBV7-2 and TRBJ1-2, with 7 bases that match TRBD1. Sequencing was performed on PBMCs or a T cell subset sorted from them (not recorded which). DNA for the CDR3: TGTGCCAGCAGCATCACAGGGGCGGACTATGGCTACACCTTC. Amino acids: CASSITGADYGYTF.